This is a list of T cell receptor beta chains from one sample in a study of shared clonotypes between healthy human individuals. Profiled with immunoSEQ multiplex PCR; TCRdb holds only in-frame clones, not every one. The repertoire consists of 2,500,000 or so clones, with 85% to 95% occurring once and the leading ten covering over 0.12%. Sequencing was performed on naive CD4+ T cells sorted from blood. These receptors originate from a man aged 18 to 30 in good health. Each CDR3 is given without its conserved first and last residue. Fields, in order: V gene, J gene, CDR3 protein.

TRBV5-6,TRBJ2-7,ASSFRTTLAYEQY
TRBV28,TRBJ2-7,ASSGQGASFDYEQY
TRBV7-2,TRBJ2-2,ASSISQGGNGELF
TRBV21-1,TRBJ1-5,ASSKSAKGVNSNQPQH
TRBV19,TRBJ1-1,ASSPGTHEAF
TRBV6-8,TRBJ2-1,ASTPRDRPRHSFYNEQF
TRBV9,TRBJ2-1,ASSLTSGFYNEQF
TRBV10-1,TRBJ2-3,ASPTGSRFTDTQY
TRBV2,TRBJ2-1,ASSERGRGLVGNEQF
TRBV29-1,TRBJ1-1,SVTGQGTEAF